This T cell receptor (beta chain) was observed in a study of regulatory T cells in long-lasting Graves disease. The sample holds many counts of this clonotype. Its antigen is unidentified. Study-level findings and limits: For persistent Graves' patients, TCR diversity was lower than for newly diagnosed ones. Thyroid tissue went unstudied; only peripheral blood was examined.

Regarding time point: newly diagnosed GD, antithyroid drugs for less than 3 months. The authors made the TCR library using RNA they extracted from PBMCs. Germline V gene data show CDR1 as DFQATT and CDR2 as SNEGSKA (reference sequence). The CDR3 sequence is 12 residues long. The V gene lost 3 bases and the J gene lost 4 bases, with 7 bases spanning the gap. Arm-PCR of CDR3 regions with iRepertoire HTBI primers generated TCR beta libraries. TCRdb reanalysed the multiplex PCR reads using MiXCR and keeps one entry per CDR3 protein. The sample yields about 540,000 distinct CDR3 sequences, roughly 14% seen once. The data also belong to a second study, concerning T cells in Graves' hyperthyroidism and ophthalmopathy. As that study records: On the basis of clinical symptoms, serum thyroxine and TRAb, thyroid ultrasound and orbital computed tomography, diagnoses were made. HTBI primers were used for first-round RT-PCR of the TCR CDR3.

This TCR was sampled from a man aged 25-45 years with Graves disease. This chain uses TRBV20-1 with TRBJ1-5; unclear D gene. This sample comprised peripheral blood mononuclear cells (PBMCs), obtained at new diagnosis, from a patient treated with antithyroid drugs. The CDR3 protein is CSASRSNQPQHF. CDR3 DNA: TGCAGTGCTAGTCGGTCGAATCAGCCCCAGCATTTT.